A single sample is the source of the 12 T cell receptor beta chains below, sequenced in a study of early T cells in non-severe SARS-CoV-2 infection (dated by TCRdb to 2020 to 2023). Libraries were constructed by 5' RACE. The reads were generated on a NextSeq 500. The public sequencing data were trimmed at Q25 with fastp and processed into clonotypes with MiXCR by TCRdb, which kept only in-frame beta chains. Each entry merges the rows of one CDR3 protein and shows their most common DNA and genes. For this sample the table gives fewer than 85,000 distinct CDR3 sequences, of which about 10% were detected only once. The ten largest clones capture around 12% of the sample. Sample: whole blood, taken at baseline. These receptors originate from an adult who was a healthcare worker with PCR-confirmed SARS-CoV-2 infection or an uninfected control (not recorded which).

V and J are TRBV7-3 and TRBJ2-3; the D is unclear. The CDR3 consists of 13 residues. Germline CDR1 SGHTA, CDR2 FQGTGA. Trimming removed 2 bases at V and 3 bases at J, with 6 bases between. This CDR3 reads CASSLRRTDTQYF. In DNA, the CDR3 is TGTGCCAGCAGCTTACGCAGGACAGATACGCAGTATTTT.

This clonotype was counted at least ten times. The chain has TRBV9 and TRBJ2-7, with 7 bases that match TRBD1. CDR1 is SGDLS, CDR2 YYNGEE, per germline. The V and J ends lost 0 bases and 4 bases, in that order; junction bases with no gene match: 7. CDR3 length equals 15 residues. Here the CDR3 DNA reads TGTGCCAGCAGCGTAGAAGGGACAGCCTCATACGAGCAGTACTTC. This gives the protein CASSVEGTASYEQYF.

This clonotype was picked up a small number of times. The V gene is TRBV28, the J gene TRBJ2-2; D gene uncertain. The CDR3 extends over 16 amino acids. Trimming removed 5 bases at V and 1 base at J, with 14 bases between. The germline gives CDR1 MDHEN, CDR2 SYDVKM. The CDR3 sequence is CASSPSPSMNTGELFF. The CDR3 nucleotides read TGTGCCAGCAGTCCCTCCCCGAGCATGAACACCGGGGAGCTGTTTTTT.

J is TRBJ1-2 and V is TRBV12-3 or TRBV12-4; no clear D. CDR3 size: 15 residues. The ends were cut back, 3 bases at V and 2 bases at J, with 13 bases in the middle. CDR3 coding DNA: TGTGCCAGCAGTTTGACCCAACTATTCAACTATGGCTACACCTTC. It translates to CASSLTQLFNYGYTF.

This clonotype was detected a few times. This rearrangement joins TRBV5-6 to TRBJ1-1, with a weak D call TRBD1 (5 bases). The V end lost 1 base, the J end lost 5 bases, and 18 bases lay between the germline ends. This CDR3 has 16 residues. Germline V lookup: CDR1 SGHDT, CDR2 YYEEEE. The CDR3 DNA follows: TGTGCCAGCAGCTTGAAGGGGCGGCGATCGCGAACTGAAGCTTTCTTT. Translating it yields CASSLKGRRSRTEAFF.

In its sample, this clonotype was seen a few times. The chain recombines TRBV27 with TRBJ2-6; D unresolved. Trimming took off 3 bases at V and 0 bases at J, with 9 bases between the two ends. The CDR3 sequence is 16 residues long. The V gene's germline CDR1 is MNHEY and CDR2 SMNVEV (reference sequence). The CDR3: CASSFEGTSGANVLTF. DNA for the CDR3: TGTGCCAGCAGTTTCGAAGGTACCTCTGGGGCCAACGTCCTGACTTTC.

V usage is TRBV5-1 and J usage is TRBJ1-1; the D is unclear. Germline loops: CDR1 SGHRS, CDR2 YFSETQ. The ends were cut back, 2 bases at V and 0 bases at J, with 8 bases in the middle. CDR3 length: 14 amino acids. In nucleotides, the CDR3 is TGCGCCAGCAGCTTCGCGACCATGAACACTGAAGCTTTCTTT. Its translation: CASSFATMNTEAFF.

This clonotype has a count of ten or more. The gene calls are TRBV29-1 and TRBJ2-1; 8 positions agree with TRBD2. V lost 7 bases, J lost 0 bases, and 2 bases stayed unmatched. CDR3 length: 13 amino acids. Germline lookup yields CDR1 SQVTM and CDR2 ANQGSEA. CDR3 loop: CSASGGSYNEQFF. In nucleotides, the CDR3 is TGCAGCGCCAGCGGGGGCTCCTACAATGAGCAGTTCTTC.

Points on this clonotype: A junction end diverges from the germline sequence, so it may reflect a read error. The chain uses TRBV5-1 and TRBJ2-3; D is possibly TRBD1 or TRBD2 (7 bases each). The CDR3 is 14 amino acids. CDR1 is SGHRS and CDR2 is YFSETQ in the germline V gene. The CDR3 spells CASRGQTSIDTQYF. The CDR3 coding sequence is TGCGCCAGCAGGGGACAGACTAGCATAGATACGCAGTATTTT.

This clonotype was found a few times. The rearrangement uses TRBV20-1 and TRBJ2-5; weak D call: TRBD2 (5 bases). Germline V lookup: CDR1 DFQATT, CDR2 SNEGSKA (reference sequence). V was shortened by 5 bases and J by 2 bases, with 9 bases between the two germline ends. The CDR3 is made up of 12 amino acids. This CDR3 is CSAARGQETQYF. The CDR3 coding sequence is TGCAGTGCTGCCCGGGGTCAAGAGACCCAGTACTTC.

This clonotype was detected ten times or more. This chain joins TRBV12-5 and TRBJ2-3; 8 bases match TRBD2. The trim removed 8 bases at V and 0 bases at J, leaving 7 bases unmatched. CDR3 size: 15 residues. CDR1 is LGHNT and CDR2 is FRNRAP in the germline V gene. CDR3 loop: CASHLSGESTDTQYF. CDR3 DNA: TGTGCTAGTCATCTTAGCGGGGAAAGCACAGATACGCAGTATTTT.

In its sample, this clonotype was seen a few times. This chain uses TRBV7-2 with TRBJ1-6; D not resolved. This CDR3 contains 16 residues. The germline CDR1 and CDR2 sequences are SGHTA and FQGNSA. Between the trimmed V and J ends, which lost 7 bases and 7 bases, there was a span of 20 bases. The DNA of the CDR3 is TGTGCCAGCAACCCCTTCGGACCCCTGGGGAATTCACCCCTCCACTTT. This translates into CASNPFGPLGNSPLHF. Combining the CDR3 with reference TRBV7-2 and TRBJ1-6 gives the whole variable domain GAGVSQSPSNKVTEKGKDVELRCDPISGHTALYWYRQSLGQGLEFLIYFQGNSAPDKSGLPSDRFSAERTGGSVSTLTIQRTQQEDSAVYLCASNPFGPLGNSPLHFGNGTRLTVT.